Presented here are 21 T cell receptor beta chains from one specimen sequenced in a study of T cells in women clearing cervical HPV infection. This table comes from immunoSEQ multiplex PCR, and its TCRdb copy is limited to in-frame clones, with some not included. Its listing shows under 50,000 clones. Sequenced material: blood buffy coat. The receptor source for this set is a woman between 18 and 70 years old with a cervical HPV16 infection that either progressed to CIN3+ or cleared (not recorded which).

Worth noting for this clone: An end of the junction differs from the germline gene, which may be a read error. The read ends 3 residues shy of where the CDR3 ends; the end is completed using the germline J gene. Other DNA sequences in the sample encode the same CDR3. V and J are TRBV13 and TRBJ1-3, with 7 bases fitting TRBD1. Germline values: CDR1 PRHDT, CDR2 FYEKMQ (reference sequence). The length of the CDR3 is 13 residues. CDR3 sequence: CASSLDRGNTIYF. The sequenced part of the CDR3 DNA is TGTGCCAGCAGCTTAGACAGGGGAAACACT.

Remarks on this clone: Sequencing ends 3 residues short of the CDR3 end; the germline J gene provides the rest. The chain employs TRBV5-1 and TRBJ2-2; 8 bases are a match to TRBD1. V trimming: 6 bases; J trimming: 1 base; junction bases outside the gene matches: 5. This CDR3 is built from 15 residues. Germline assignment: CDR1 SGHRS and CDR2 YFSETQ. The sequenced CDR3 bases are TGCGCCAGCACCATTGGGACAGGGAACACCGGGGAG. Amino acids: CASTIGTGNTGE. The CDR3 in its entirety is CASTIGTGNTGELFF.

Notes on this clone: Read data end 3 residues before the CDR3 end; the end is taken from the germline J gene. The rearrangement uses TRBV9 and TRBJ1-5; possibly TRBD1 for D (6 bases). CDR1 and CDR2 from the germline V gene are SGDLS and YYNGEE. V lost 4 bases to trimming and J lost 1 base, with 21 bases between them. The length of the CDR3 is 18 residues. The CDR3 is CASSPVGRSQGSNQPQHF. The sequenced part of the CDR3 DNA is TGTGCCAGCAGCCCCGTAGGTCGATCCCAGGGGAGCAATCAGCCC.

On this clone itself: The CDR3 end lies 3 residues beyond the end of the read and is filled in from the germline J gene. The chain is built from TRBV9 and TRBJ2-3, with 8 positions matching TRBD2. V lost 1 base, J lost 0 bases, and 1 base stayed unmatched. There are 15 residues in the CDR3. Germline lookup yields CDR1 SGDLS and CDR2 YYNGEE. The covered CDR3 bases are TGTGCCAGCAGCGTAACTAGCGGAAGCACAGATACG. Amino acid sequence: CASSVTSGSTDT. The CDR3 as a whole reads CASSVTSGSTDTQYF.

With regard to this clone: The read terminates 3 residues before the CDR3 end, so the remaining end is supplied by the germline J gene. The chain recombines TRBV7-9 with TRBJ2-4; tentative D call: TRBD2 (5 bases). The CDR3 is 15 amino acids. CDR1 and CDR2 (germline): SEHNR, FQNEAQ (reference sequence). Partial CDR3 DNA: TGTGCCAGCAGCTTGGGCCCATTTCAAGACTATGGT. Residues: CASSLGPFQDYG. Given in full, the CDR3 is CASSLGPFQDYGQYF. Supplemented by reference TRBV7-9 and TRBJ2-4, the full variable domain reads DTGVSQNPRHKITKRGQNVTFRCDPISEHNRLYWYRQTLGQGPEFLTYFQNEAQLEKSRLLSDRFSAERPKGSFSTLEIQRTEQGDSAMYLCASSLGPFQDYGQYFGAGTRLSVL.

Note on this clone: The read gets to within 3 residues of the CDR3 end, and the germline J gene fills in the rest. The chain is built from TRBV19 and TRBJ2-2; 10 bases fit TRBD2. There are 15 residues in the CDR3. CDR1 LNHDA and CDR2 SQIVND come from the germline V gene (reference sequence). Losses at the gene ends were 8 bases for V and 5 bases for J; bases not matched to a gene: 8. The part of the CDR3 DNA that was read is TGTGCCAGTGCCCCCCTAGCGGGAGTGACCGGGGAG. It encodes CASAPLAGVTGE. The complete CDR3 reads CASAPLAGVTGELFF.

As to this clone: The CDR3 end is not reached by the read, which stops 3 residues before it; the germline J gene fills it in. V usage is TRBV30 and J usage is TRBJ1-5, with 7 bases identical to TRBD1. The CDR3 totals 16 residues. J gave up 6 bases and V 3 bases, and 14 bases lay outside the gene matches. CDR1 and CDR2 (germline): GTSNPN, SVGIG (reference sequence). This chain's CDR3 is CAWRPHTGVIGQPQHF. CDR3 bases read: TGTGCCTGGAGGCCCCATACAGGGGTTATTGGTCAGCCC. Looking up the rest from reference TRBV30 and TRBJ1-5 gives the full variable domain: SQTIHQWPATLVQPVGSPLSLECTVEGTSNPNLYWYRQAAGRGLQLLFYSVGIGQISSEVPQNLSASRPQDRQFILSSKKLLLSDSGFYLCAWRPHTGVIGQPQHFGDGTRLSIL.

To note about this clone: The read ends 3 residues shy of where the CDR3 ends; the end is completed using the germline J gene. J is TRBJ2-7 and V is TRBV7-2; 7 bases agree with TRBD2. The J segment lost 0 bases and the V segment lost 2 bases, leaving 1 base of the junction unmatched. The V gene's germline CDR1 is SGHTA and CDR2 FQGNSA. CDR3 length equals 14 residues. Incomplete CDR3 DNA: TGTGCCAGCAGCTTATCGGGGGGCTCCTACGAG. Protein: CASSLSGGSYE. The complete CDR3 reads CASSLSGGSYEQYF.

To note about this clone: The observed sequence ends 3 residues before the CDR3 terminus, with the missing tail filled in from the germline J gene. The genes are TRBV5-5 and TRBJ1-1, with TRBD1 as a possible D gene (6 bases). Germline values: CDR1 SGHKS, CDR2 YYEKEE (reference sequence). V lost 4 bases to trimming and J lost 1 base, with 8 bases between them. The CDR3 contains 13 residues. The DNA read from the CDR3 is TGTGCCAGCAGCCTGACAGGGAACACTGAA. This gives the protein CASSLTGNTE. The entire CDR3 is CASSLTGNTEAFF.

Regarding this clone: The sequence runs out 3 residues before the end of the CDR3; the remainder is reconstructed from the germline J gene. J is TRBJ1-1 and V is TRBV5-1, with a possible D match to TRBD1 (6 bases). The CDR3 runs 15 residues. V was clipped by 0 bases and J by 6 bases, with 15 bases between them. The germline gives CDR1 SGHRS, CDR2 YFSETQ. The DNA read from the CDR3 is TGCGCCAGCAGCTTGGATGTGACAGGTACGGCTGAA. Protein sequence: CASSLDVTGTAE. The full CDR3 protein is CASSLDVTGTAEAFF.

A note on this clone: The CDR3 end is not reached by the read, which stops 3 residues before it; the germline J gene fills it in. The chain is built from TRBV12-3 or TRBV12-4 and TRBJ2-7; 8 nucleotides agree with TRBD2. J was trimmed by 3 bases and V by 3 bases; bases with no gene match: 16. CDR3 length: 18 amino acids. This chain's CDR3 is CASSFASGGHFEGYEQYF. The part of the CDR3 DNA that was read is TGTGCCAGCAGTTTCGCCAGCGGGGGACATTTTGAAGGCTACGAG.

About this clone: The read comes to an end 3 residues before the CDR3 does, leaving the germline J gene to fill in the end. V usage is TRBV5-1 and J usage is TRBJ2-7; D is uncertain. V was clipped by 0 bases and J by 3 bases, with 7 bases between them. This CDR3 has 13 amino acids. Germline values: CDR1 SGHRS, CDR2 YFSETQ. The sequenced CDR3 bases are TGCGCCAGCAGCTTGGCCAGGTTCTACGAG. Encoded protein: CASSLARFYE. The full CDR3 is CASSLARFYEQYF.

Concerning this clone: The read comes to an end 3 residues before the CDR3 does, leaving the germline J gene to fill in the end. V usage is TRBV18 and J usage is TRBJ2-5; D perhaps matches TRBD2 (5 bases). This CDR3 region has 15 residues. Looked up from germline, CDR1 is KGHSH and CDR2 is LQKENI. The V end was cut by 0 bases, the J end by 1 base, with 9 bases between. The CDR3 spells CASSPPISGQETQYF. The part of the CDR3 DNA that was read is TGTGCCAGCTCACCACCGATCAGCGGCCAAGAGACC. The full variable domain, completed using reference TRBV18 and TRBJ2-5, is NAGVMQNPRHLVRRRGQEARLRCSPMKGHSHVYWYRQLPEEGLKFMVYLQKENIIDESGMPKERFSAEFPKEGPSILRIQQVVRGDSAAYFCASSPPISGQETQYFGPGTRLLVL.

With regard to this clone: Read coverage stops 3 residues before the CDR3 terminus; the germline J gene supplies the remainder. The chain couples TRBV20-1 to TRBJ2-5; TRBD1 matches at 7 bases. Germline V gene sequence: CDR1 DFQATT, CDR2 SNEGSKA (reference sequence). The V gene end was trimmed by 5 bases and the J gene end by 7 bases; junction bases not matched to a gene: 10. The CDR3 has 13 amino acids. The part of the CDR3 DNA that was read is TGCAGTGCTCAAGGGACAGTCCTGGGGACC. Translating it yields CSAQGTVLGT. The entire CDR3 protein is CSAQGTVLGTQYF.

Comment on this clone: The DNA ends 3 residues before the CDR3 does, and the rest of the CDR3 is filled in from the germline J gene. The gene calls are TRBV18 and TRBJ2-7, with 11 bases aligning to TRBD1. With 5 bases clipped from V and 0 bases from J, the junction kept 0 bases outside the gene matches. CDR1 KGHSH and CDR2 LQKENI come from the germline V gene. The CDR3 has 14 amino acids. CDR3 bases read: TGTGCCAGCTCAGGGACAGGGGGCTCCTACGAG. It yields the protein CASSGTGGSYE. The CDR3 in its entirety is CASSGTGGSYEQYF.

About this clone itself: The read terminates 3 residues ahead of where the CDR3 ends, so the germline J gene completes it. The same CDR3 arises from other DNA sequences in this sample as well. This chain uses TRBV2 with TRBJ1-3; no firm D call. The germline CDR1 and CDR2 sequences are SNHLY and FYNNEI. There are 16 residues in the CDR3. Trimming stripped 3 bases from V and 1 base from J, with 13 bases between. CDR3 sequence reads: CASSDFSATSGNTIYF. Incomplete CDR3 DNA: TGTGCCAGCAGTGATTTCAGCGCTACTTCTGGAAACACC.

Remarks on this clone: The read finishes 3 residues shy of the CDR3 end, and the germline J gene is used to complete it. The J gene is TRBJ2-7, the V gene TRBV12-5; 8 positions match TRBD2. In germline, CDR1 is LGHNT, CDR2 FRNRAP. Unmatched junction bases numbered 10, after V lost 6 bases and J lost 3 bases. The length of the CDR3 is 15 residues. The DNA read from the CDR3 is TGTGCTAGTGGAAAACCCCAAGCGGGGGACTACGAG. As protein: CASGKPQAGDYE. The whole CDR3 sequence reads CASGKPQAGDYEQYF.

The sequenced CDR3 bases are TGTGCCAGCAGCTCCGTCGGACCC. Protein product: CASSSVGP. The entire CDR3 protein reads CASSSVGPLHF. The rearrangement joins TRBV5-5 to TRBJ1-6; no firm D call. The sequence runs out 3 residues before the end of the CDR3; the remainder is reconstructed from the germline J gene. V dropped 3 bases and J dropped 12 bases, with 7 bases sitting between them. The CDR3 loop spans 11 amino acids. Germline V gene data show CDR1 as SGHKS and CDR2 as YYEKEE (reference sequence).

A note on this clone: The read is 3 residues too short to cover the CDR3 end, so that end is filled in from the germline J gene. The chain links TRBV19 to TRBJ1-2; D might be TRBD1 (5 bases). The CDR3 extends over 15 amino acids. Germline-derived CDR1 and CDR2 are LNHDA and SQIVND (reference sequence). The CDR3 bases that were read are TGTGCCAGTAGCCCGACTAGCGGGGGTAGGGGAACC. Translation gives CASSPTSGGRGT. The entire CDR3 protein is CASSPTSGGRGTYTF.

A note on this clone: The read terminates 3 residues ahead of where the CDR3 ends, so the germline J gene completes it. V is TRBV2 and J is TRBJ1-2; D gene uncertain. The CDR3 loop spans 14 amino acids. Germline lookup yields CDR1 SNHLY and CDR2 FYNNEI. The V end lost 2 bases, the J end lost 4 bases, and 11 bases lay between the germline ends. CDR3 residues: CASSESGVTYGYTF. CDR3 bases read: TGTGCCAGCAGTGAATCAGGAGTTACCTATGGC.

A word on this clone: The CDR3 end falls 3 residues outside the read, so it is completed with the germline J gene. V gene TRBV29-1 combines with J gene TRBJ1-2; the match to TRBD1 covers 9 bases. Losses at the gene ends were 5 bases for V and 7 bases for J; bases not matched to a gene: 8. Germline V CDR1 and CDR2: SQVTM, ANQGSEA. This CDR3 is built from 13 residues. The CDR3 sequence: CSVLLDRGGGYTF. The DNA read from the CDR3 is TGCAGCGTTCTTCTGGACAGGGGAGGTGGC.